The source of this T cell receptor (beta chain) is a study of spatial heterogeneity in lung cancer. Each TCR cDNA molecule carried a unique molecular identifier. TCRdb analysed the 5' RACE reads with MiXCR anew, one entry per CDR3 protein. The repertoire holds about 82,000 distinct CDR3 sequences, with 10% to 15% as singletons. V was clipped by 3 bases and J by 14 bases; unmatched bases: 12. The germline V gene encodes CDR1 LGHDT and CDR2 YNNKEL (reference sequence). This CDR3 contains 14 residues. The sample's time point: sample taken at primary tumor resection. The authors sequenced whole RNA from tumor, nontumor lung or frozen PBMC without sorting.

The specimen comprised PBMCs, sampled at surgery. The sequence was obtained from a male donor with early-stage non-small cell lung cancer. The J gene is TRBJ2-1, the V gene TRBV3-1, with TRBD2 identical over 8 bases. The CDR3, as DNA: TGTGCCAGCAGCCAGCCGGGACTAGAGAGTGGGAAGTTCTTC. Protein: CASSQPGLESGKFF.